The 30 T cell receptor beta chains presented below share a single source sample, sequenced in a study of OX40 agonist ivuxolimab in advanced cancers. The library relied on the immunoSEQ multiplex PCR assay. This immuneACCESS table, as held by TCRdb, lists in-frame sequences with V and J called but not all clones. Of the missing ones, under half trace to an unresolved V gene in checked studies; the others have no known cause. The sample table holds about 48,000 clones, of which nearly 95% were seen once. The ten largest clones represent around 6.7% of the sample. Sequenced material: CD4+ or CD8+ T cells sorted from blood, taken in a trial of the OX40 agonist ivuxolimab. These receptors originate from an adult with an advanced solid tumor such as melanoma, head and neck, liver or kidney cancer.

The chain uses TRBV2 and TRBJ2-5; TRBD1 might be the D (6 bases). Per germline, CDR1 SNHLY and CDR2 FYNNEI. This CDR3 region has 13 residues. The germline V and J ends were trimmed by 1 base and 6 bases, with 9 bases remaining between them. The chain's CDR3 is CASSEEGVKTQYF. CDR3 coding DNA: TGTGCCAGCAGTGAAGAGGGGGTGAAGACCCAGTACTTC.

V is TRBV4-2 and J is TRBJ1-1; D may be TRBD1 (6 bases). Germline CDR1 reads LGHNA; CDR2 reads YNFKEQ. This CDR3 contains 15 residues. V lost 4 bases and J 5 bases, leaving 17 bases between the germline ends. As DNA, the CDR3 is TGTGCCAGCAGCCGAGACCCGGGGGGCCGAACTGAAGCTTTCTTT. It encodes CASSRDPGGRTEAFF.

V and J are TRBV6-6 and TRBJ2-1; TRBD2 is a possible D gene (6 bases). The CDR3 covers 11 residues. Trimming took off 3 bases at V and 10 bases at J, with 7 bases between the two ends. CDR1 MNHNY and CDR2 SVGAGI come from the germline V gene (reference sequence). This chain's CDR3 is CASSYGGEQFF. The CDR3 DNA follows: TGTGCCAGCAGTTATGGGGGGGAGCAGTTCTTC.

The V and J genes are TRBV14 and TRBJ2-5, with 9 bases lining up with TRBD1. Germline V lookup: CDR1 SGHDN, CDR2 FVKESK. The CDR3 loop spans 15 amino acids. V lost 2 bases, J lost 5 bases, and 6 bases stayed unmatched. Here the CDR3 DNA reads TGTGCCAGCAGCCAAAGGGGACAGGGCGTGGAGACCCAGTACTTC. It translates to CASSQRGQGVETQYF.

The chain is built from TRBV13 and TRBJ1-2; 7 bases agree with TRBD1. Germline loops: CDR1 PRHDT, CDR2 FYEKMQ (reference sequence). This CDR3 has 17 residues. Unmatched junction bases numbered 14, after V lost 0 bases and J lost 7 bases. The CDR3 DNA follows: TGTGCCAGCAGCTTAGGCCTAAGGCCAACAGGGGTAGGTGGCTACACCTTC. Amino acid sequence: CASSLGLRPTGVGGYTF. Filled out from reference TRBV13 and TRBJ1-2, the complete variable domain reads AAGVIQSPRHLIKEKRETATLKCYPIPRHDTVYWYQQGPGQDPQFLISFYEKMQSDKGSIPDRFSAQQFSDYHSELNMSSLELGDSALYFCASSLGLRPTGVGGYTFGSGTRLTVV.

This chain joins TRBV16 and TRBJ2-4; 7 nucleotides match TRBD1. Unmatched junction bases numbered 8, after V lost 4 bases and J lost 8 bases. The CDR3 runs 14 residues. Germline values: CDR1 KGHSY, CDR2 FQNENV. The CDR3 DNA reads TGTGCCAGCAGCCGAGATGACAGGGCCCACATTCAGTACTTC. Protein product: CASSRDDRAHIQYF.

The sample holds one count of this clone. The rearrangement links TRBV7-9 to TRBJ2-3; 7 bases match TRBD1. J lost 4 bases, V lost 5 bases, and 15 bases had no gene match. The CDR3 loop spans 17 amino acids. Germline V CDR1 and CDR2: SEHNR, FQNEAQ (reference sequence). CDR3 in DNA: TGTGCCAGCAGCAACAACCCTACAGGGGTTCAGTCAGATACGCAGTATTTT. This translates into CASSNNPTGVQSDTQYF.

V and J are TRBV7-6 and TRBJ2-2, with no clear D. V was clipped by 0 bases and J by 5 bases, with 4 bases between them. This CDR3 has 13 residues. The germline V gene encodes CDR1 SGHVS and CDR2 FNYEAQ. CDR3 sequence (DNA): TGTGCCAGCAGCTTAGCAGGGACCGGGGAGCTGTTTTTT. This encodes CASSLAGTGELFF.

V and J are TRBV6-6 and TRBJ2-2; no clear D. V dropped 7 bases and J dropped 1 base, with 10 bases sitting between them. Germline-derived CDR1 and CDR2 are MNHNY and SVGAGI (reference sequence). The length of the CDR3 is 14 residues. The CDR3, as DNA: TGTGCCAGCAAAGATGCCCTGAACACCGGGGAGCTGTTTTTT. Its protein is CASKDALNTGELFF.

The chain joins TRBV7-9 to TRBJ1-4, with D tentatively TRBD1 (5 bases). Looked up from germline, CDR1 is SEHNR and CDR2 is FQNEAQ (reference sequence). The CDR3 spans 16 residues. The germline V and J ends were trimmed by 4 bases and 3 bases, with 15 bases remaining between them. The CDR3 sequence is CASSSGTVLANEKLFF. DNA of the CDR3: TGTGCCAGCAGCTCAGGGACGGTCCTAGCTAATGAAAAACTGTTTTTT.

The chain employs TRBV5-1 and TRBJ1-2; D is ambiguous. Germline V lookup: CDR1 SGHRS, CDR2 YFSETQ. This CDR3 comprises 14 residues. Trimming removed 4 bases at V and 0 bases at J, with 10 bases between. CDR3 bases: TGCGCCAGCAGCCCAGCGGGCCCTAACTATGGCTACACCTTC. It yields the protein CASSPAGPNYGYTF.

The chain has TRBV19 and TRBJ1-1; tentatively, D is TRBD1 (6 bases). The CDR3 loop spans 16 amino acids. CDR1 and CDR2 from the germline V gene are LNHDA and SQIVND (reference sequence). V lost 3 bases and J 0 bases, leaving 14 bases between the germline ends. The CDR3 here is CASSISRDTVNTEAFF. The CDR3 coding sequence is TGTGCCAGTAGTATTTCCCGGGACACAGTGAACACTGAAGCTTTCTTT.

The chain recombines TRBV7-2 with TRBJ2-1, with D perhaps matching TRBD1 or TRBD2 (5 bases each). Trimming left V 1 base short and J 9 bases short, with 10 bases between. This CDR3 is 13 amino acids long. Germline V CDR1 and CDR2: SGHTA, FQGNSA. CDR3 DNA: TGTGCCAGCAGCTTAGGACGGGGCTCTGAGCAGTTCTTC. Residues: CASSLGRGSEQFF.

The chain has TRBV11-2 and TRBJ1-1; D uncertain. This CDR3 comprises 14 residues. Trimming removed 5 bases from V and 0 bases from J, with 10 bases in between. Germline-derived CDR1 and CDR2 are SGHAT and FQNNGV. The CDR3 here is CASSGWTVNTEAFF. The CDR3 DNA is TGTGCCAGCAGCGGGTGGACTGTGAACACTGAAGCTTTCTTT.

This chain connects TRBV2 to TRBJ1-5; D not resolved. V was cut by 6 bases and J by 4 bases, with 7 bases left in between. CDR1 SNHLY and CDR2 FYNNEI come from the germline V gene. The CDR3 extends over 12 amino acids. The DNA for the CDR3 is TGTGCCAGCAGAACCTTAAATCAGCCCCAGCATTTT. Amino acids: CASRTLNQPQHF.

The genes are TRBV7-6 and TRBJ2-3; a weak D match, TRBD2 (6 bases). V lost 4 bases, J lost 0 bases, and 17 bases lay in between. The CDR3 length is 17 residues. CDR1 SGHVS and CDR2 FNYEAQ come from the germline V gene. As DNA, the CDR3 is TGTGCCAGCAGCTCCCTTCAAGGGGACTCAAGCACAGATACGCAGTATTTT. Translated: CASSSLQGDSSTDTQYF.

The chain has TRBV27 and TRBJ1-2, with D possibly matching TRBD1 (5 bases). V lost 6 bases, J lost 4 bases, and 24 bases lay in between. The CDR3 runs to 17 residues. Per germline, CDR1 MNHEY and CDR2 SMNVEV (reference sequence). The CDR3 bases are TGTGCCAGCAGCCTTCGCTCGGTCATCGGGACTTTCTATGGCTACACCTTC. It is translated as CASSLRSVIGTFYGYTF.

This chain connects TRBV7-9 to TRBJ1-1; 12 positions agree with TRBD1. The V and J ends lost 5 bases and 7 bases, in that order; junction bases with no gene match: 5. CDR3 length equals 14 residues. Per the germline V gene, CDR1 is SEHNR and CDR2 is FQNEAQ (reference sequence). The CDR3: CASSGGQGADEAFF. DNA of the CDR3: TGTGCCAGCAGCGGGGGACAGGGGGCGGATGAAGCTTTCTTT.

This chain joins TRBV5-1 and TRBJ2-1; D gene ambiguous. The CDR3 runs 13 residues. Germline loops: CDR1 SGHRS, CDR2 YFSETQ. V lost 4 bases and J lost 4, with 9 bases in between. The CDR3 sequence is CASSLDEYNEQFF. For the CDR3, the DNA is TGCGCCAGCAGCCTCGACGAGTACAATGAGCAGTTCTTC.

In this sample, this clone turned up a few times. The chain recombines TRBV7-9 with TRBJ1-1; D may be TRBD1 (5 bases). The V end lost 4 bases, the J end lost 6 bases, and 18 bases lay between the germline ends. CDR3 length equals 15 residues. CDR1 SEHNR and CDR2 FQNEAQ come from the germline V gene (reference sequence). The CDR3 DNA is TGTGCCAGCAGCTCTGGATGGGGGGAGAGGGCTGAAGCTTTCTTT. Translated: CASSSGWGERAEAFF.

The chain uses TRBV27 and TRBJ1-2; the D gene is possibly TRBD1 (6 bases). V was trimmed by 4 bases and J by 4 bases, leaving 22 bases between them. The CDR3 covers 17 residues. Germline-derived CDR1 and CDR2 are MNHEY and SMNVEV (reference sequence). The DNA of the CDR3 is TGTGCCAGCAGTTACTCGGGGGGGCAGATTAACTTCTATGGCTACACCTTC. It specifies CASSYSGGQINFYGYTF.

V gene TRBV11-2 combines with J gene TRBJ1-1; D gene uncertain. Trimming took 5 bases from V and 3 from J, leaving 19 bases between them. CDR3 length equals 16 residues. Germline V gives CDR1 SGHAT, CDR2 FQNNGV. The CDR3 DNA sequence: TGTGCCAGCAGCCCAGGCGGCTCCCACCCAGACACTGAAGCTTTCTTT. Translation: CASSPGGSHPDTEAFF. Based on the CDR3 plus reference TRBV11-2 and TRBJ1-1, the full variable domain is EAGVAQSPRYKIIEKRQSVAFWCNPISGHATLYWYQQILGQGPKLLIQFQNNGVVDDSQLPKDRFSAERLKGVDSTLKIQPAKLEDSAVYLCASSPGGSHPDTEAFFGQGTRLTVV.

V usage is TRBV9 and J usage is TRBJ1-2; 8 nucleotides line up with TRBD1. The germline gives CDR1 SGDLS, CDR2 YYNGEE. This CDR3 region has 16 residues. The V segment lost 3 bases and the J segment 4 bases; nucleotides outside the gene matches: 11. The CDR3: CASSDNQGAVSYGYTF. CDR3 bases: TGTGCCAGCAGCGATAATCAGGGGGCGGTTTCCTATGGCTACACCTTC.

The gene calls are TRBV30 and TRBJ1-1; 9 bases map to TRBD1. This CDR3 region has 14 residues. CDR1 is GTSNPN and CDR2 is SVGIG in the germline V gene (reference sequence). V trimming: 1 base; J trimming: 4 bases; junction bases outside the gene matches: 4. CDR3 DNA sequence: TGTGCCTGGAGTGGGGACAGGGACGCCACTGAAGCTTTCTTT. Translation: CAWSGDRDATEAFF.

The J gene is TRBJ2-7, the V gene TRBV6-1; D is undetermined. The germline gives CDR1 MNHNS, CDR2 SASEGT. Between the trimmed V and J ends, which lost 2 bases and 7 bases, there was a span of 18 bases. This CDR3 is built from 15 residues. In DNA, the CDR3 is TGTGCCAGCAGTGAACGGGCAGACCCCCCTAGGGAGCAGTACGTC. Translated, it gives CASSERADPPREQYV.

The chain has TRBV11-2 and TRBJ1-6; possible D gene TRBD1, 6 bases. The ends were cut back, 4 bases at V and 0 bases at J, with 16 bases in the middle. The CDR3 length is 18 residues. Germline V gene data show CDR1 as SGHAT and CDR2 as FQNNGV. The CDR3 is CASSSGGRMSSYNSPLHF. Written as DNA, the CDR3 is TGTGCCAGCAGCTCCGGGGGCAGAATGAGCTCCTATAATTCACCCCTCCACTTT. Filled out from reference TRBV11-2 and TRBJ1-6, the complete variable domain reads EAGVAQSPRYKIIEKRQSVAFWCNPISGHATLYWYQQILGQGPKLLIQFQNNGVVDDSQLPKDRFSAERLKGVDSTLKIQPAKLEDSAVYLCASSSGGRMSSYNSPLHFGNGTRLTVT.

The chain recombines TRBV19 with TRBJ2-5; TRBD2 aligns across 8 bases. With 5 bases clipped from V and 1 base from J, the junction kept 3 bases outside the gene matches. CDR1 LNHDA and CDR2 SQIVND come from the germline V gene (reference sequence). This CDR3 contains 14 residues. This CDR3 is CASSSSGSQETQYF. For the CDR3, the DNA is TGTGCCAGTAGTTCTAGCGGGTCCCAAGAGACCCAGTACTTC.

The chain joins TRBV6-6 to TRBJ1-1; D ambiguous. V was cut by 8 bases and J by 3 bases, with 4 bases left in between. Germline-derived CDR1 and CDR2 are MNHNY and SVGAGI (reference sequence). This CDR3 comprises 10 residues. In nucleotides, the CDR3 is TGTGCCAGCCAGGACACTGAAGCTTTCTTT. It specifies CASQDTEAFF.

V and J are TRBV4-1 and TRBJ2-2; 13 positions match TRBD2. Germline loops: CDR1 MGHRA, CDR2 YSYEKL. After removal of 4 bases from V and 7 bases from J, the junction contained 9 bases not matched to a gene. The CDR3 runs to 17 residues. The CDR3: CASSRTSGGAVGGELFF. CDR3 DNA: TGCGCCAGCAGCCGAACTAGCGGGGGGGCAGTGGGCGGGGAGCTGTTTTTT.

The chain carries TRBV18 and TRBJ2-3; weak D call: TRBD1 (6 bases). This CDR3 has 13 amino acids. Germline V gene lookup returns CDR1 KGHSH and CDR2 LQKENI. V shed 3 bases and J shed 9 bases, with 13 bases lying between them. The chain's CDR3 is CASSPIVTGTQYF. For the CDR3, the DNA is TGTGCCAGCTCACCTATCGTAACAGGGACGCAGTATTTT.